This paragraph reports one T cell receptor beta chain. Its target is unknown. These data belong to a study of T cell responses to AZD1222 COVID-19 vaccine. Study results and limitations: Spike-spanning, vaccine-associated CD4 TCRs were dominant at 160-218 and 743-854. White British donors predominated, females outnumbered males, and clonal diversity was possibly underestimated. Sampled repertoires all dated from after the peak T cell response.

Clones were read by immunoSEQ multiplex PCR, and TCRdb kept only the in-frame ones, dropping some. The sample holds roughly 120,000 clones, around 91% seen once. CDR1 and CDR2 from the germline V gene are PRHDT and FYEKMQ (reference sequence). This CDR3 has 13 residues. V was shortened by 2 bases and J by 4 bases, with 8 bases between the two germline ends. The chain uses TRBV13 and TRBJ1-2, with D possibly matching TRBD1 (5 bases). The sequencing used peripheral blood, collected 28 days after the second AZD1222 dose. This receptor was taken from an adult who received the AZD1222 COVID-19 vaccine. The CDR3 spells CASSLTGGYGYTF. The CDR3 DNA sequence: TGTGCCAGCAGCTTAACAGGCGGCTATGGCTACACCTTC.